Presented here are 30 T cell receptor beta chains from one specimen sequenced in a study of T-cell memory formation after mild COVID-19. TCRdb redid the calling of the 5' RACE reads with MiXCR, one entry per CDR3 protein. The data contain about 400,000 distinct CDR3 sequences, 20% to 25% of them singletons. Sequenced sample: PBMCs or a T cell subset sorted from them (not recorded which). These receptor sequences come from an adult woman who had mild COVID-19 (a few samples of this study predate the infection). Cell type and time point are not known.

CDR3 amino acids: CASSESPSEKLFF. For the CDR3, the DNA is TGTGCCAGCAGTGAATCCCCGTCGGAAAAACTGTTTTTT. The chain uses TRBV25-1 and TRBJ1-4, with no clear D. There are 13 residues in the CDR3. The V end lost 1 base, the J end lost 8 bases, and 8 bases lay between the germline ends. Germline V gene lookup returns CDR1 MGHDK and CDR2 SYGVNS.

This clonotype showed up just a few times. The gene calls are TRBV7-9 and TRBJ1-2, with D possibly matching TRBD1 (6 bases). The CDR3 covers 20 residues. With 2 bases removed from V and 4 bases from J, the gap between germline ends came to 29 bases. The V gene's germline CDR1 is SEHNR and CDR2 FQNEAQ (reference sequence). Here the CDR3 reads CASSLTPRDEGGAFVYGYTF. CDR3 DNA: TGTGCCAGCAGCTTAACCCCGCGGGATGAAGGGGGGGCGTTTGTCTATGGCTACACCTTC. The full variable domain, with the rest looked up from reference TRBV7-9 and TRBJ1-2, is DTGVSQNPRHKITKRGQNVTFRCDPISEHNRLYWYRQTLGQGPEFLTYFQNEAQLEKSRLLSDRFSAERPKGSFSTLEIQRTEQGDSAMYLCASSLTPRDEGGAFVYGYTFGSGTRLTVV.

The rearrangement links TRBV24-1 to TRBJ2-1; 7 bases fit TRBD2. CDR1 and CDR2 (germline): KGHDR, SFDVKD. Trimming took 5 bases from V and 5 from J; bases not matched to a gene: 5. This CDR3 region has 14 residues. The CDR3 is CATSVAGADNEQFF. The CDR3 DNA reads as TGTGCCACCAGTGTAGCGGGCGCGGACAATGAGCAGTTCTTC.

This clonotype was seen a few times. The genes are TRBV29-1 and TRBJ2-3, with 8 bases matching TRBD1. Trimming removed 6 bases from V and 1 base from J; junction bases left unmatched: 9. This CDR3 comprises 15 residues. Germline V gene lookup returns CDR1 SQVTM and CDR2 ANQGSEA. In DNA form, the CDR3 reads TGCAGCGTCACCCGACAGGGACAGGGCACAGATACGCAGTATTTT. Encoded protein: CSVTRQGQGTDTQYF.

The V gene is TRBV6-1, the J gene TRBJ2-2; D gene ambiguous. The CDR3 length is 17 residues. CDR1 is MNHNS, CDR2 SASEGT, per germline. Trimming pared 2 bases from V and 2 bases from J, leaving 15 bases between. The CDR3 nucleotides are TGTGCCAGCAGTGAACCAGATGATTTACCTAACACCGGGGAGCTGTTTTTT. Protein product: CASSEPDDLPNTGELFF.

The chain combines TRBV10-1 with TRBJ2-5, with D unresolved. Germline V lookup: CDR1 WNHNN, CDR2 SYGVQD (reference sequence). Between the trimmed V and J ends, which lost 7 bases and 5 bases, there was a span of 17 bases. The CDR3 has 14 amino acids. This CDR3 is CASTESSGRETQYF. The CDR3, as DNA: TGCGCCAGCACGGAATCCTCGGGCCGGGAGACCCAGTACTTC.

This clonotype was counted a few times. The chain couples TRBV6-2 or TRBV6-3 to TRBJ2-1; perhaps TRBD2 as D (7 bases). The CDR3 length is 16 residues. V was shortened by 6 bases and J by 4 bases, with 19 bases between the two germline ends. Germline values: CDR1 MNHEY, CDR2 SVGEGT. CDR3 loop: CASRGGGVGSYNEQFF. CDR3 nucleotides: TGTGCCAGCAGGGGGGGGGGCGTCGGGTCATACAATGAGCAGTTCTTC.

V is TRBV30 and J is TRBJ1-2; D is ambiguous. Germline lookup yields CDR1 GTSNPN and CDR2 SVGIG (reference sequence). Trimming pared 1 base from V and 4 bases from J, leaving 10 bases between. The CDR3 is 13 residues long. This CDR3 reads CAWSGFRAYGYTF. Written as DNA, the CDR3 is TGTGCCTGGAGTGGATTTCGGGCCTATGGCTACACCTTC.

This clonotype was detected a few times. The V call is TRBV7-9, the J call TRBJ2-1; 7 bases are shared with TRBD1. Germline trimming cut 4 bases from V and 8 bases from J; bases unmatched to any gene: 11. Per the germline V gene, CDR1 is SEHNR and CDR2 is FQNEAQ (reference sequence). The CDR3 loop spans 15 amino acids. Written as DNA, the CDR3 is TGTGCCAGCAGCTCGACAGGGCTTTCCCTCCATGAGCAGTTCTTC. Amino acid sequence: CASSSTGLSLHEQFF.

The J gene is TRBJ1-5, the V gene TRBV7-2; D is ambiguous. This CDR3 comprises 14 residues. The germline gives CDR1 SGHTA, CDR2 FQGNSA. Trimming pared 5 bases from V and 3 bases from J, leaving 11 bases between. The CDR3 DNA reads TGTGCCAGCAGCCAAGCATTACCCAATCAGCCCCAGCATTTT. Translated, it gives CASSQALPNQPQHF.

V gene TRBV27 combines with J gene TRBJ2-1; a possible D gene is TRBD2 (5 bases). The length of the CDR3 is 15 residues. Looked up from germline, CDR1 is MNHEY and CDR2 is SMNVEV (reference sequence). Deletions cut 5 bases from V and 0 bases from J, with 11 bases between. The CDR3 reads CASSKRGSSYNEQFF. The CDR3 region has the DNA TGTGCCAGCAGTAAACGAGGGAGCTCCTACAATGAGCAGTTCTTC.

The sample holds a few counts of this clonotype. This chain uses TRBV19 with TRBJ2-3, with no clear D. Germline V gives CDR1 LNHDA, CDR2 SQIVND (reference sequence). V lost 5 bases, J lost 4 bases, and 19 bases lay in between. The CDR3 consists of 16 residues. The CDR3 protein is CASSVKMFGFSDTQYF. CDR3 DNA: TGTGCCAGTAGTGTGAAGATGTTCGGGTTCTCAGATACGCAGTATTTT.

This clonotype came up a few times. The chain combines TRBV7-9 with TRBJ2-1, with 9 bases matching TRBD1. CDR1 and CDR2 from the germline V gene are SEHNR and FQNEAQ (reference sequence). The CDR3 is 15 residues long. V shed 5 bases, J shed 3 bases, and the junction held 5 bases outside the gene matches. The CDR3: CASSRWTGVYNEQFF. CDR3 in DNA: TGTGCCAGCAGCCGGTGGACAGGGGTCTACAATGAGCAGTTCTTC.

This clonotype was seen a handful of times. The chain has TRBV29-1 and TRBJ1-3; no firm D call. The CDR3 is 13 residues long. Germline CDR1 reads SQVTM; CDR2 reads ANQGSEA. V shed 6 bases and J shed 2 bases, with 11 bases lying between them. This CDR3 is CSVSGGPGNTIYF. The DNA of the CDR3 is TGCAGCGTATCGGGTGGCCCTGGAAACACCATATATTTT.

V and J are TRBV5-1 and TRBJ1-6; no definite D call. Germline assignment: CDR1 SGHRS and CDR2 YFSETQ. The CDR3 covers 13 residues. V lost 1 base, J lost 10 bases, and 9 bases lay in between. The CDR3 sequence is CASSLTVRSPLHF. CDR3 nucleotide sequence: TGCGCCAGCAGCTTGACGGTTCGGTCACCCCTCCACTTT. Full variable domain (missing parts from reference TRBV5-1 and TRBJ1-6): KAGVTQTPRYLIKTRGQQVTLSCSPISGHRSVSWYQQTPGQGLQFLFEYFSETQRNKGNFPGRFSGRQFSNSRSEMNVSTLELGDSALYLCASSLTVRSPLHFGNGTRLTVT.

This clonotype was seen more than once but under ten times. The V call is TRBV6-5, the J call TRBJ1-4, with D possibly being TRBD1 (5 bases). V was pared by 5 bases and J by 0 bases, with 10 bases between. Germline V gene data show CDR1 as MNHEY and CDR2 as SVGAGI. The CDR3 totals 15 residues. CDR3 nucleotides: TGTGCCAGCAGTCCTCTAGGGGCAACTAATGAAAAACTGTTTTTT. Translating gives CASSPLGATNEKLFF.

J is TRBJ1-6 and V is TRBV6-5, with D perhaps TRBD1 (5 bases). The CDR3 sequence is 18 residues long. Germline V gene lookup returns CDR1 MNHEY and CDR2 SVGAGI. V was pared by 2 bases and J by 1 base, with 15 bases between. CDR3 coding DNA: TGTGCCAGCAGTTACGGGGGTGCGGTAAATTCCTATAATTCACCCCTCCACTTT. Its translation: CASSYGGAVNSYNSPLHF.

This clonotype was seen a handful of times. CDR3 residues: CATSAGAGSNQPQHF. The CDR3 DNA reads TGTGCCACCAGTGCAGGGGCCGGTAGCAATCAGCCCCAGCATTTT. The rearrangement joins TRBV24-1 to TRBJ1-5, with D possibly TRBD1 on 6 matching bases. This CDR3 contains 15 residues. Per germline, CDR1 KGHDR and CDR2 SFDVKD. V was clipped by 5 bases and J by 0 bases, with 10 bases between them.

The rearrangement links TRBV5-1 to TRBJ2-5, with 8 bases that match TRBD1. Germline V gene lookup returns CDR1 SGHRS and CDR2 YFSETQ. The V segment lost 4 bases and the J segment 0 bases; nucleotides outside the gene matches: 2. CDR3 length: 14 residues. DNA for the CDR3: TGCGCCAGCAGCCACAGGGGGGACCAAGAGACCCAGTACTTC. Translating gives CASSHRGDQETQYF.

This rearrangement joins TRBV6-2 or TRBV6-3 to TRBJ2-2; D is perhaps TRBD1 or TRBD2 (5 bases each). Germline-derived CDR1 and CDR2 are MNHEY and SVGEGT. CDR3 size: 16 residues. V was trimmed by 8 bases and J by 1 base, leaving 17 bases between them. The DNA for the CDR3 is TGTGCCAGCCGAGACAGTCGGGGCAGGAACACCGGGGAGCTGTTTTTT. Amino acid sequence: CASRDSRGRNTGELFF.

This chain uses TRBV12-3 or TRBV12-4 with TRBJ2-7; TRBD2 agrees at 8 bases. With 4 bases clipped from V and 5 bases from J, the junction kept 1 base outside the gene matches. CDR3 size: 12 residues. CDR3 bases: TGTGCCAGCAGTTCGGGAGGGAACGAGCAGTACTTC. Its translation is CASSSGGNEQYF.

The chain combines TRBV24-1 with TRBJ1-5; D might be TRBD1 (5 bases). Germline V gene sequence: CDR1 KGHDR, CDR2 SFDVKD. The V end was cut by 5 bases, the J end by 6 bases, with 10 bases between. The CDR3 totals 13 residues. The CDR3 protein is CATSGGGGQPQHF. The CDR3 bases are TGTGCCACCAGTGGTGGGGGAGGTCAGCCCCAGCATTTT.

The J gene is TRBJ2-7, the V gene TRBV6-6, with unresolved D. CDR1 and CDR2 from the germline V gene are MNHNY and SVGAGI (reference sequence). The V end was cut by 0 bases, the J end by 2 bases, with 20 bases between. The CDR3 spans 18 residues. CDR3 loop: CASSYSKPRLTSTYEQYF. The CDR3 DNA follows: TGTGCCAGCAGTTACTCGAAGCCCCGTCTGACGAGTACCTACGAGCAGTACTTC.

The CDR3, as DNA: TGTGCCAGCAGCTCCGGGGCTAGCGGAAGGACAGATACGCAGTATTTT. This codes for CASSSGASGRTDTQYF. This rearrangement joins TRBV7-6 to TRBJ2-3; 7 bases agree with TRBD2. V dropped 4 bases and J dropped 3; count of bases not matched to a gene: 10. This CDR3 is 16 amino acids long. Germline V gives CDR1 SGHVS, CDR2 FNYEAQ.

The rearrangement links TRBV9 to TRBJ2-5; D not certain. With 3 bases removed from V and 5 bases from J, the gap between germline ends came to 11 bases. The CDR3 is 13 residues long. Germline V gene lookup returns CDR1 SGDLS and CDR2 YYNGEE. Here the CDR3 reads CASSDGTEETQYF. For the CDR3, the DNA is TGTGCCAGCAGCGACGGAACGGAGGAGACCCAGTACTTC.

The J gene is TRBJ2-3, the V gene TRBV20-1, with 9 bases that match TRBD1. The CDR3 consists of 15 residues. Trimming cost V 6 bases and J 3 bases; bases outside gene matches: 10. Germline V gene lookup returns CDR1 DFQATT and CDR2 SNEGSKA (reference sequence). CDR3 protein: CSADFRDRATDTQYF. The CDR3, as DNA: TGCAGTGCCGACTTCCGGGACAGGGCGACAGATACGCAGTATTTT.

In this sample, this clonotype turned up a few times. The genes are TRBV5-1 and TRBJ2-3; 7 nucleotides align to TRBD2. CDR3 length: 13 residues. Germline CDR1 is SGHRS and CDR2 is YFSETQ. With V trimmed by 3 bases and J by 4 bases, 2 bases remained unmatched. CDR3 region: CASSSREADTQYF. Here the CDR3 DNA reads TGCGCCAGCAGCTCCCGGGAGGCAGATACGCAGTATTTT.

This clonotype was seen a handful of times. J is TRBJ1-5 and V is TRBV6-2 or TRBV6-3, with D unresolved. The V gene's germline CDR1 is MNHEY and CDR2 SVGEGT. This CDR3 contains 13 residues. Trimming left V 3 bases short and J 4 bases short, with 7 bases between. This CDR3 is CASSYVENQPQHF. CDR3 sequence (DNA): TGTGCCAGCAGTTATGTTGAGAATCAGCCCCAGCATTTT.

This clonotype was detected many times. The chain joins TRBV5-5 to TRBJ1-1, with D possibly TRBD1 on 5 matching bases. From germline, CDR1 is SGHKS and CDR2 YYEKEE (reference sequence). The CDR3 consists of 13 residues. The V and J ends lost 7 bases and 0 bases respectively, with 10 bases between them. The CDR3 region is CASLKDMNTEAFF. CDR3 DNA sequence: TGTGCCAGCTTGAAGGACATGAACACTGAAGCTTTCTTT.

V usage is TRBV7-2 and J usage is TRBJ2-7; TRBD1 or TRBD2 may be the D gene (5 bases each). Trimming stripped 1 base from V and 3 bases from J, with 13 bases between. CDR1 is SGHTA, CDR2 FQGNSA, per germline. The CDR3 runs 15 residues. Here the CDR3 DNA reads TGTGCCAGCAGCTTAGTTGAGGGAAGGGGCTACGAGCAGTACTTC. Encoded protein: CASSLVEGRGYEQYF.